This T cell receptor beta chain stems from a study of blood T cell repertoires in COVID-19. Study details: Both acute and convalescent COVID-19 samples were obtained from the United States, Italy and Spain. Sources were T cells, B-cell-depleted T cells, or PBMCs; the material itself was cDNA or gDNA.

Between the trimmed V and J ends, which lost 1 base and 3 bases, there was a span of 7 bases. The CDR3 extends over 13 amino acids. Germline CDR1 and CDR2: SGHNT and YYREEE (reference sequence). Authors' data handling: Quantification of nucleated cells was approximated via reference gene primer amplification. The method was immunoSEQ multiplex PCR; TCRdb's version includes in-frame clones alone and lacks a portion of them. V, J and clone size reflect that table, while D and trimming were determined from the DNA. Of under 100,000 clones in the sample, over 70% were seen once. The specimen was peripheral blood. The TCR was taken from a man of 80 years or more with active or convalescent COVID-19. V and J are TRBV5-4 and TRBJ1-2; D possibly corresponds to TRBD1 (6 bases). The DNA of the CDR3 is TGTGCCAGCAGCTTGCGACAGGACTATGGCTACACCTTC. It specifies CASSLRQDYGYTF.